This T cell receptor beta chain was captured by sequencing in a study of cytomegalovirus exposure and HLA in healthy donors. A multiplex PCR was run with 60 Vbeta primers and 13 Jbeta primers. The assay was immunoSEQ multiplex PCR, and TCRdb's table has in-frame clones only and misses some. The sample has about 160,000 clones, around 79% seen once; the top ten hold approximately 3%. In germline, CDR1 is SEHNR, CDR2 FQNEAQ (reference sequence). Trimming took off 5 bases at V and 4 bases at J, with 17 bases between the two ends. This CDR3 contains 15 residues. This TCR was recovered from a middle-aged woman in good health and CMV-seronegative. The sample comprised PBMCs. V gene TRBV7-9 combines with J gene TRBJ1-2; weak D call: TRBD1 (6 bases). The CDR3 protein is CASSAYKTGLYGYTF. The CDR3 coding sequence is TGTGCCAGCAGCGCCTATAAAACAGGGCTCTATGGCTACACCTTC.